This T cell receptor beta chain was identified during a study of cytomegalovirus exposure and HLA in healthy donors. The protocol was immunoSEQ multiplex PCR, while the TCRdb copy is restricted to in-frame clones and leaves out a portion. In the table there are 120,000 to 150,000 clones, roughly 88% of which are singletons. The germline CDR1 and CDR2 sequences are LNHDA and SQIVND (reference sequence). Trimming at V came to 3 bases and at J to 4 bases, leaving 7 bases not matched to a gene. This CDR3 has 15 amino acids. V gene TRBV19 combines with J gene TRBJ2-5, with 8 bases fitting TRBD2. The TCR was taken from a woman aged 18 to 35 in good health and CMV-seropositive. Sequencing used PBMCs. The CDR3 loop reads CASSIAAGGGETQYF. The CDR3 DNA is TGTGCCAGTAGTATCGCGGCGGGGGGAGGAGAGACCCAGTACTTC.